This T cell receptor (beta chain) was documented in a study of Ad26.COV2.S vaccination and SARS-CoV-2 variants. This clone was counted a single time. Its antigen is unknown. Study results and limitations: Quantification of TCR breadth and depth may have yielded underestimates of total T cell responses. Placebo recipients showed lower spike-specific TCR breadth than vaccinees.

Clones were sequenced by immunoSEQ multiplex PCR, and TCRdb holds only the in-frame ones, with some missing. Here the sample spans 87,000 or so clones, more than 70% being singletons. Germline CDR1 and CDR2: SGHNT and YENEEA. J gave up 9 bases and V 4 bases, and 21 bases lay outside the gene matches. The CDR3 spans 18 residues. This sequence originates from a human donor who had recovered from COVID-19. Sequenced material: peripheral blood, taken after recovery from COVID-19. The V and J genes are TRBV11-3 and TRBJ2-1, with 7 bases identical to TRBD2. Here the CDR3 DNA reads TGTGCCAGCAGCTCATACCCCGCCCCTCGCGGGAGAGACAGTGAGCAGTTCTTC. Its protein is CASSSYPAPRGRDSEQFF.